A selection of T cell receptor beta chains follows, all from one sample in a study of cytomegalovirus exposure and HLA in healthy donors. Sequencing used immunoSEQ multiplex PCR; TCRdb keeps in-frame clones, though not all of them. The sample comprises about 82,000 clones, around three fifths of which are singletons, and 14% to 15% rests with the top ten. The sample taken for sequencing was PBMCs. Receptors originate from a woman aged 40 to 50 in good health and CMV-seropositive. Both conserved end residues are part of each CDR3. The size field is filled for only some rows; it gives once, few, many or a size class.

v_call,clone_size,cdr3_aa
TRBV28,.,CASSTWDRQNEKLFF
TRBV2,.,CASNGAYTNTGELFF
TRBV14,once,CASSQVWTGNTIYF
TRBV1,.,CTSSLGTSGPSYNEQFF
TRBV10-1,once,CASSEPGNGGLSYEQYF
TRBV7-9,.,CASSSGQGNPLGNQPQHF
TRBV4-1,.,CASSPLWTSGNPRVEAQYF
TRBV4-3,.,CASSPRAGQGAYEQYF
TRBV7-6,.,CASSLRAPPGGYEQYF
TRBV6-6,.,CASSNGQGYNSPLHF
TRBV6-1,few,CASSESYSSSYSNQPQHF